These 11 T cell receptor beta chains were sequenced from one sample in a study of CD8 T cells in Susac syndrome (dated by TCRdb to about 2019). The library was produced with the immunoSEQ multiplex PCR assay. RNA was extracted using the RNeasy kit, and about 0.45 to 1 ug of the RNA was reverse transcribed with random hexamers. TCRdb reanalyzed the raw reads on its own, using fastp at Q25 for trimming and MiXCR for clone calling, and kept in-frame beta chains. Identical CDR3 proteins give one entry, which carries the most common genes and DNA. The table for this sample lists 200,000 to 250,000 distinct CDR3 sequences; about 95% of them were counted only once. The ten largest clones capture about 0.14% of the sample. The sequenced sample was CD4+ T cells from PBMCs. These receptors originate from a human donor with Susac syndrome.

The rearrangement uses TRBV20-1 and TRBJ2-3; D is unclear. CDR1 is DFQATT and CDR2 is SNEGSKA in the germline V gene (reference sequence). V was shortened by 0 bases and J by 2 bases, with 9 bases between the two germline ends. CDR3 size: 14 residues. DNA for the CDR3: TGCAGTGCTAGAGATTTTGGAACCACAGATACGCAGTATTTT. It specifies CSARDFGTTDTQYF.

The V gene is TRBV30, the J gene TRBJ1-4; D not resolved. The ends were cut back, 0 bases at V and 9 bases at J, with 14 bases in the middle. Germline CDR1 is GTSNPN and CDR2 is SVGIG (reference sequence). The CDR3 is 14 residues long. The CDR3 region is CAWSVRDTGKKLFF. CDR3 nucleotides: TGTGCCTGGAGTGTACGTGATACGGGGAAAAAACTGTTTTTT.

The chain combines TRBV7-8 with TRBJ2-5; D might be TRBD2 (6 bases). This CDR3 has 13 residues. V was cut by 2 bases and J by 5 bases, with 9 bases left in between. The germline V gene encodes CDR1 SGHVS and CDR2 FQNEAQ. The CDR3 DNA sequence: TGTGCCAGCAGCTTATCTCTAGCGGAGACCCAGTACTTC. Its translation is CASSLSLAETQYF.

The genes are TRBV12-3 or TRBV12-4 and TRBJ1-1, with D unresolved. The CDR3 is made up of 15 amino acids. Trimming shortened V by 6 bases and J by 0 bases, and 14 bases separated the two germline ends. The DNA of the CDR3 is TGTGCCAGCAGCATAGGACGGCGCATGAACACTGAAGCTTTCTTT. The encoded protein is CASSIGRRMNTEAFF.

The rearrangement uses TRBV20-1 and TRBJ1-1, with 7 bases matching TRBD1. The CDR3 consists of 14 residues. Germline V lookup: CDR1 DFQATT, CDR2 SNEGSKA (reference sequence). V shed 6 bases, J shed 1 base, and the junction held 8 bases outside the gene matches. CDR3 protein: CSAYTGEGNTEAFF. CDR3 bases: TGCAGTGCGTACACAGGGGAGGGGAACACTGAAGCTTTCTTT.

The chain employs TRBV27 and TRBJ1-5; D gene ambiguous. The germline V gene has CDR1 MNHEY and CDR2 SMNVEV (reference sequence). Trimming cost V 3 bases and J 2 bases, with 8 bases left between them. The CDR3 contains 14 residues. CDR3 DNA: TGTGCCAGCAGTTTCAGTCCGCGCAATCAGCCCCAGCATTTT. Translation gives CASSFSPRNQPQHF.

The chain joins TRBV4-3 to TRBJ2-2; no definite D call. Germline CDR1 is LGHNA and CDR2 is YSLEER. This CDR3 has 15 residues. Trimming pared 1 base from V and 4 bases from J, leaving 10 bases between. CDR3 region: CASSQGAGATGELFF. In DNA form, the CDR3 reads TGCGCCAGCAGCCAAGGGGCTGGAGCCACCGGGGAGCTGTTTTTT.

In its sample, this clonotype was seen once. J is TRBJ2-2 and V is TRBV18; D ambiguous. Trimming cost V 1 base and J 1 base, with 4 bases left between them. The CDR3 runs to 14 residues. From germline, CDR1 is KGHSH and CDR2 LQKENI. As DNA, the CDR3 is TGTGCCAGCTCACCACAACAGAACACCGGGGAGCTGTTTTTT. This sequence encodes CASSPQQNTGELFF.

This clonotype was found once. This chain joins TRBV20-1 and TRBJ2-5; 9 bases match TRBD1. J gave up 5 bases and V 6 bases, and 4 bases lay outside the gene matches. Per germline, CDR1 DFQATT and CDR2 SNEGSKA (reference sequence). The CDR3 extends over 12 amino acids. CDR3 loop: CSADDRGETQYF. The DNA for the CDR3 is TGCAGTGCGGATGACAGGGGGGAGACCCAGTACTTC.

The rearrangement links TRBV6-2 or TRBV6-3 to TRBJ1-2; no firm D call. The V end was cut by 7 bases, the J end by 6 bases, with 12 bases between. Looked up from germline, CDR1 is MNHEY and CDR2 is SVGEGT. This CDR3 has 12 amino acids. The CDR3 loop reads CASTPVTDGYTF. As DNA, the CDR3 is TGTGCCAGCACACCGGTCACAGATGGCTACACCTTC.

This sequence joins TRBV4-1 and TRBJ2-2; 8 bases agree with TRBD2. The germline gives CDR1 MGHRA, CDR2 YSYEKL. V lost 0 bases and J lost 4; bases outside the gene matches: 10. The CDR3 spans 18 residues. The CDR3 region has the DNA TGCGCCAGCAGCCAAGAAAGAGCTAGCGGGCCGCCCACCGGGGAGCTGTTTTTT. It specifies CASSQERASGPPTGELFF.